This TCR beta chain was profiled in a study of human T cells and chemical hapten exposure. Unfractionated whole blood served as the source for total RNA extraction. Germline V lookup: CDR1 MDHEN, CDR2 SYDVKM. The CDR3 has 12 amino acids. Deletions cut 6 bases from V and 7 bases from J, with 11 bases between. This clonotype showed up just a few times. As the library was built, unique molecular identifiers were attached to individual cDNA molecules. Under the authors' procedure: Per-sample TCR counts ranged from about 23,224 to 690,600, median approximately 98,000. In TCRdb, the 5' RACE reads were re-called with MiXCR into one record per CDR3 protein. In this record, the V and J calls reflect TCRdb's handling and not the investigators' own analysis. The table includes fewer than 150,000 distinct CDR3 sequences, approximately 19% detected once.

The clonotype originates from a human donor in good health. This chain links TRBV28 with TRBJ2-3, with D uncertain. The CDR3 sequence is CASSPPFNTQYF. CDR3 sequence (DNA): TGTGCCAGCAGCCCGCCATTTAATACGCAGTATTTT.